This T cell receptor (beta chain) was found in a study of blood T cell repertoires in COVID-19. Across the study: Donors in the United States, Italy and Spain gave samples during acute or convalescent COVID-19. The cDNA or gDNA used as material had been derived from T cells, B-cell-depleted T cells, or PBMCs.

This clone showed up just a few times. CDR1 is MNHEY, CDR2 SVGAGI, per germline. V was clipped by 6 bases and J by 6 bases, with 15 bases between them. The CDR3 is made up of 13 amino acids. TCRdb's copy holds only in-frame clones and misses some; the assay was immunoSEQ multiplex PCR. The sample includes tens of thousands of clones, roughly 84% of them seen just once. The source is a man between 45 and 60 years old with acute or convalescent COVID-19. V and J are TRBV6-5 and TRBJ2-7; D possibly corresponds to TRBD2 (6 bases). The sample comprised peripheral blood. CDR3 nucleotides: TGTGCCAGCAGCAGACTAGAAGTGGGCGAGCAGTACTTC. Residues: CASSRLEVGEQYF.